The sequence of this TCR beta chain was determined in a study of blood T cell repertoires in COVID-19. On the study more broadly: Material from acute and convalescent COVID-19 was sourced from the United States, Italy and Spain. T cells, B-cell-depleted T cells, or PBMCs supplied cDNA or gDNA.

Under the authors' procedure: Estimation of nucleated cell counts was performed using reference gene primer amplification. Assay: immunoSEQ multiplex PCR; the TCRdb copy retains only in-frame clones and omits some. D and trimming were read from the DNA, whereas the V and J calls and clone size are those reported in that table. The data contain about 55,000 clones, 90% of them singletons. The CDR3 sequence is 13 residues long. V was pared by 5 bases and J by 8 bases, with 10 bases between. Germline V gives CDR1 SSHAT, CDR2 FNYEAQ (reference sequence). Specimen: peripheral blood. The receptor was derived from a man between 35 and 55 years old with acute or convalescent COVID-19. The rearrangement links TRBV7-7 to TRBJ1-6; D gene uncertain. The CDR3, as DNA: TGTGCCAGCAGCCACGACATGGATTCACCCCTCCACTTT. It is translated as CASSHDMDSPLHF. The full variable domain, its missing parts supplied by reference TRBV7-7 and TRBJ1-6, is GAGVSQSPRYKVTKRGQDVTLRCDPISSHATLYWYQQALGQGPEFLTYFNYEAQPDKSGLPSDRFSAERPEGSISTLTIQRTEQRDSAMYRCASSHDMDSPLHFGNGTRLTVT.